This TCR beta chain comes out of a study of monozygotic twins with cystic fibrosis (dated by TCRdb to the early 2020s). With regard to the full study: Barcoded libraries were prepared from about 3 micrograms of fragmented DNA with approximately 15 PCR cycles. TCR beta repertoires were compared within and between 16 monozygotic twin pairs with cystic fibrosis so that genetic influence on V and J gene usage could be assessed. Made up mostly of children and adolescents, the cohort included ten female and six male twin pairs ranging in age from about 2.0 to 40 years, with a median of about 9.2 years. Twins were ranked among 1,000 or so cohort participants for weight-for-height and FEVPerc (FEV1 disease centile) on the day of blood sampling. Data for three of the twin pairs had already been reported earlier in a different context. Overall results and qualifications from the work: No association turned up between shared CDR3 numbers and age, concordance or disease severity, and the cohort was small. In 13 of 16 pairs, V gene usage most closely resembled the co-twin's, and the same held for J usage in 8 of 16 pairs, a pattern suggesting genetic constraints. Significantly higher nucleotide-identical clonotype sharing was observed within monozygotic CF twin pairs than between unrelated CF individuals (P = 0.000026, Mann-Whitney). Simpson clonality was generally low (median about 0.01), which suggests a naive-dominated repertoire, and clonality was higher in the most severely affected patients.

The twin pairs came from the European Cystic Fibrosis Twin and Sibling Study Cohort, which recruited patients from roughly 160 CF clinics across 14 European countries. Zygosity and CFTR genotype were verified in-house, with zygosity tested by multiplex PCR of nine short tandem repeat loci. Peripheral blood was sampled from each twin, with clinical parameters recorded on the day of blood sampling. Phenol/chloroform extraction was used to isolate genomic DNA from peripheral blood cells, and the DNA was then kept in TE buffer at 4 degrees C. TCR beta CDR3 regions were amplified by multiplex PCR with the immunoSEQ immune profiling system according to the manufacturer's instructions. An Illumina NextSeq system was used for sequencing. For the original study's pipeline: Sequence data were processed on the immunoSEQ Analyzer platform, and clonality was computed as the square root of Simpson's index of productive rearrangements. Similarity in V and J usage was quantified by Jensen-Shannon distance, and CDR3 generation probabilities were calculated with OLGA. The researchers looked up shared CDR3 sequences in the immuneACCESS database (August 2020) and in VDJdb (December 2020). The table was pulled from immuneACCESS by TCRdb, which kept in-frame rearrangements only. Such tables lose some clones; where checked, under half of the loss comes from unresolved V genes, and the rest has no known cause. V, J and clone size were drawn from that table, and D and trimming were deduced from the DNA. The sample contains about 14,000 clones, 80% to 90% of them found a single time. Jointly, the top ten make up 0.73% of the sample.

Trimming removed 7 bases from V and 0 bases from J, leaving 15 bases between the germline ends. The CDR3 spans 15 residues, from the cysteine through the phenylalanine. Only CDR3 DNA remains: 45 bases, in frame from the first base. As encoded in the germline V gene, CDR1 is MNHEY while CDR2 is SVGAGI. Comment on this clone: Its antigen has not been determined. Per-base qualities were not stored, and no clone one base away is much larger.

The sample comprised blood. The source is a boy aged 5 to 17 with cystic fibrosis. The rearranged chain carries TRBV6-5 and TRBJ1-1, with a tentative D gene TRBD1 over 6 matching bases. The CDR3 in this case is CASKIYGGLNTEAFF. The DNA sequence follows: TGTGCCAGCAAAATATACGGGGGGCTGAACACTGAAGCTTTCTTT.